The present T cell receptor (beta chain) was sequenced within a study of blood T cell repertoires in COVID-19. Whole-study context: Donors in the United States, Italy and Spain gave samples during acute or convalescent COVID-19.

The ends lost 10 bases at V and 4 bases at J; junction bases unmatched: 21. Germline values: CDR1 KGHDR, CDR2 SFDVKD. This CDR3 contains 18 residues. Using immunoSEQ multiplex PCR, the repertoire was profiled, and TCRdb retains in-frame clones only, with some absent. This table holds tens of thousands of clones, 70% to 90% found once. The rearrangement uses TRBV24-1 and TRBJ2-7; 10 bases line up with TRBD1. This clonotype was sampled from a human donor with active COVID-19. The donor label of this sample is uncertain. The sequenced sample was peripheral blood. Here the CDR3 reads CATSPGTGAHSPPYEQYF. Here the CDR3 DNA reads TGTGCCACTAGTCCCGGGACAGGGGCCCACTCGCCACCTTACGAGCAGTACTTC.